Sequencing of this T cell receptor beta chain was carried out in a study of chemoradiotherapy in HPV16-positive cancers. At the level of the study: Candidate HPV-specific T-cell clones and common TCR motifs came from functional assays in two HPV16-positive patients. Study-wide points: Candidate HPV-specific clones and E7-related TCR motifs grew in tumor during treatment. Only a couple of HPV16-positive patients supplied the functional HPV-specificity definition.

The table came from immunoSEQ multiplex PCR; TCRdb's copy has only in-frame clones and leaves some out. There are under 25,000 clones in the sample; over 65% occur only once, and approximately 3.5% lies in the top ten. The CDR3 sequence is 17 residues long. Trimming cost V 1 base and J 4 bases, with 20 bases left between them. Germline assignment: CDR1 SGDLS and CDR2 YYNGEE. In regard to this clone: Its antigen remains unknown.

This clonotype was obtained from a human donor with HPV-associated anogenital cancer. The sample was blood, taken from a patient who underwent chemoradiotherapy. The chain joins TRBV9 to TRBJ1-2; tentative D call: TRBD1 (5 bases). In nucleotides, the CDR3 is TGTGCCAGCAGCGTAACCCCTATGAGGGTGAGGGGCTATGGCTACACCTTC. The encoded protein is CASSVTPMRVRGYGYTF. The variable domain in full, completed from reference TRBV9 and TRBJ1-2, reads DSGVTQTPKHLITATGQRVTLRCSPRSGDLSVYWYQQSLDQGLQFLIQYYNGEERAKGNILERFSAQQFPDLHSELNLSSLELGDSALYFCASSVTPMRVRGYGYTFGSGTRLTVV.